This TCR beta chain was identified in a study of blood T cells in healthy people across ages. This clonotype has a handful of counts. PCR was performed a second time for about 6 to 12 cycles using a sample-barcoded 5' primer and a J-beta primer mix. TCRdb recomputed calls from the 5' RACE reads with MiXCR, one row per CDR3 protein. The data hold 900,000 to 950,000 distinct CDR3 sequences, with 29% observed a single time. The CDR3 contains 14 residues. Trimming pared 8 bases from V and 1 base from J, leaving 15 bases between. Germline V CDR1 and CDR2: SGHKS, YYEKEE (reference sequence). A further study also used this sample, focusing on T cells of mothers and their children.

This clonotype was obtained from a woman aged 40-49 years in good health. Sequenced: blood. The V call is TRBV5-5, the J call TRBJ1-1, with D maybe TRBD1 (5 bases). The CDR3 spells CASVGGRANTEAFF. CDR3 nucleotide sequence: TGTGCCAGTGTGGGGGGACGAGCGAACACTGAAGCTTTCTTT.